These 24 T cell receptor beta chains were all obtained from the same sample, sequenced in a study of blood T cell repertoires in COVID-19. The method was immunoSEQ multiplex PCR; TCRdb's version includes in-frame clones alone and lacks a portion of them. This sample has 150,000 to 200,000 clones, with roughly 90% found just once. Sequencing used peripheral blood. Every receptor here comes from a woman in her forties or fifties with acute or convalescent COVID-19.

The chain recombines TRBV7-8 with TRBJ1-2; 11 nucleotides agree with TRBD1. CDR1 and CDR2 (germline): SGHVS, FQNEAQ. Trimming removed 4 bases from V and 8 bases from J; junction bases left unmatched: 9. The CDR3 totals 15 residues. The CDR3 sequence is CASSSSGTGGLGYTF. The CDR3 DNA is TGTGCCAGCAGCTCTTCCGGGACAGGGGGTCTCGGCTACACCTTC.

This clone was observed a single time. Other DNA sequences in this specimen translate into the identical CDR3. The CDR3 loop is CASRQGTNTEAFF. The CDR3 coding sequence is TGCGCCAGCAGGCAGGGAACGAACACTGAAGCTTTCTTT. The V gene is TRBV5-1, the J gene TRBJ1-1, with D possibly being TRBD1 (5 bases). Trimming cost V 5 bases and J 1 base, with 9 bases left between them. CDR1 SGHRS and CDR2 YFSETQ come from the germline V gene. CDR3 length: 13 residues. Using reference TRBV5-1 and TRBJ1-1 for the parts outside the CDR3, the full variable domain is KAGVTQTPRYLIKTRGQQVTLSCSPISGHRSVSWYQQTPGQGLQFLFEYFSETQRNKGNFPGRFSGRQFSNSRSEMNVSTLELGDSALYLCASRQGTNTEAFFGQGTRLTVV.

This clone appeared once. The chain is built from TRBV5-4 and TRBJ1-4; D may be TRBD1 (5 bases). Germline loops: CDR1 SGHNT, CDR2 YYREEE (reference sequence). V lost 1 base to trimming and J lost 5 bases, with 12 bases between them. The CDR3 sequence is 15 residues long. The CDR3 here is CASSLTWGENEKLFF. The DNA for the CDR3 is TGTGCCAGCAGCTTGACGTGGGGCGAAAATGAAAAACTGTTTTTT.

CDR3 loop: CASSPPGTNSYNEQFF. CDR3 in DNA: TGTGCCAGCAGCCCCCCGGGGACAAACTCCTACAATGAGCAGTTCTTC. V and J are TRBV9 and TRBJ2-1; maybe TRBD1 (6 bases). Trimming removed 4 bases from V and 0 bases from J, with 14 bases in between. CDR3 length: 16 residues. The germline gives CDR1 SGDLS, CDR2 YYNGEE.

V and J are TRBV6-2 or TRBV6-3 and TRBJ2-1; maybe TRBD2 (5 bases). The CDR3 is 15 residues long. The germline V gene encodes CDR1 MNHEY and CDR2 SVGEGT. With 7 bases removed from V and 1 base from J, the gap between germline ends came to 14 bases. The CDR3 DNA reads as TGTGCCAGCACCCCGATAGGGAGTTCCTACAATGAGCAGTTCTTC. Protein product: CASTPIGSSYNEQFF.

The CDR3 is CSVETGLSYNEQFF. CDR3 in DNA: TGCAGCGTTGAAACGGGACTCTCCTACAATGAGCAGTTCTTC. This chain uses TRBV29-1 with TRBJ2-1; D is perhaps TRBD2 (6 bases). This CDR3 is built from 14 residues. The V gene lost 2 bases and the J gene lost 0 bases, with 8 bases spanning the gap. CDR1 and CDR2 from the germline V gene are SQVTM and ANQGSEA.

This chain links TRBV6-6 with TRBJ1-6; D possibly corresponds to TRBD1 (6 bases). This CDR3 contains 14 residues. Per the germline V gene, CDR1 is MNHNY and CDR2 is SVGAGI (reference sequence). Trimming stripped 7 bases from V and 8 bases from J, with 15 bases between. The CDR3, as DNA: TGTGCCAGCACAGTACGGGGGGCTGATTCACCCCTCCACTTT. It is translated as CASTVRGADSPLHF.

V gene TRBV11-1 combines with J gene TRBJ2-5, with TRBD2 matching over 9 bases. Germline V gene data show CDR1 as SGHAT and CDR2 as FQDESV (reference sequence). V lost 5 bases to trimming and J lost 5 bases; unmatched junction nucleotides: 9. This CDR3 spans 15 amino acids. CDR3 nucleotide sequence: TGTGCCAGCAGCCCCTTAGCGGGGGTAGGGGAGACCCAGTACTTC. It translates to CASSPLAGVGETQYF.

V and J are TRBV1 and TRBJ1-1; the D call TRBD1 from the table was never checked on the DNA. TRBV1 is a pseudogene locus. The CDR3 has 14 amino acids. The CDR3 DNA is TGCACCAGCAGCAACAGGGTTTGGAGCACTGAAGCTTTCTTT. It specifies CTSSNRVWSTEAFF.

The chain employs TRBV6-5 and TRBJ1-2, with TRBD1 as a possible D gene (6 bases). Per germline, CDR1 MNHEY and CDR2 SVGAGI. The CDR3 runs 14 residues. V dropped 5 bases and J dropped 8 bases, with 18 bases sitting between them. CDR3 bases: TGTGCCAGCAGTCAAAGACAGGTTAGAGGAGGCTACACCTTC. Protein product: CASSQRQVRGGYTF.

CDR3 protein: CASSRPGSGGSDTQYF. CDR3 nucleotides: TGTGCCAGCAGTAGGCCAGGGTCCGGGGGATCAGATACGCAGTATTTT. The rearrangement joins TRBV27 to TRBJ2-3; D is perhaps TRBD2 (6 bases). The CDR3 has 16 residues. The V gene lost 5 bases and the J gene lost 4 bases, with 19 bases spanning the gap. Germline-derived CDR1 and CDR2 are MNHEY and SMNVEV (reference sequence).

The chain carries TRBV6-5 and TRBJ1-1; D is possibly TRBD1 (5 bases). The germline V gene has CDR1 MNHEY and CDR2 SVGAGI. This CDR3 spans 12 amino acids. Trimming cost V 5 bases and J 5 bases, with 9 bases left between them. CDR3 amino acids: CASSQGWTEAFF. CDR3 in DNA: TGTGCCAGCAGTCAGGGTTGGACTGAAGCTTTCTTT.

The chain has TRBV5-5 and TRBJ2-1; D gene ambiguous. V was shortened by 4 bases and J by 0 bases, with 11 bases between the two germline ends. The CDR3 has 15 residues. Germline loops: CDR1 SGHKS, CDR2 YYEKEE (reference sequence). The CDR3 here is CASSVAPSSYNEQFF. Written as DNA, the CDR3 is TGTGCCAGCAGCGTTGCGCCGAGCTCCTACAATGAGCAGTTCTTC.

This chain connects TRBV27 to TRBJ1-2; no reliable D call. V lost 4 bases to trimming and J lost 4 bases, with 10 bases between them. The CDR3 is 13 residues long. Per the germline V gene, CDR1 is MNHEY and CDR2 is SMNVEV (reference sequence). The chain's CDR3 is CASSSGGGYGYTF. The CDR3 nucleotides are TGTGCCAGCAGTTCCGGAGGTGGCTATGGCTACACCTTC.

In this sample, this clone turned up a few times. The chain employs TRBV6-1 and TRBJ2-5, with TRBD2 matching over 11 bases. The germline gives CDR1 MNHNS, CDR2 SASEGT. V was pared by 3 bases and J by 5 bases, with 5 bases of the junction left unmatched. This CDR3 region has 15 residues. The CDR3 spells CASSEVSGGAETQYF. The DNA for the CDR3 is TGTGCCAGCAGTGAGGTTAGCGGGGGGGCGGAGACCCAGTACTTC.

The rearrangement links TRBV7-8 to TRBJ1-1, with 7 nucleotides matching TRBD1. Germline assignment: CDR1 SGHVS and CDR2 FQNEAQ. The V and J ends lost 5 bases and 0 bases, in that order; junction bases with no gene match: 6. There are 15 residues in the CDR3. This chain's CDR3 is CASSPRTGVNTEAFF. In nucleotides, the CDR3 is TGTGCCAGCAGCCCTCGGACAGGAGTGAACACTGAAGCTTTCTTT.

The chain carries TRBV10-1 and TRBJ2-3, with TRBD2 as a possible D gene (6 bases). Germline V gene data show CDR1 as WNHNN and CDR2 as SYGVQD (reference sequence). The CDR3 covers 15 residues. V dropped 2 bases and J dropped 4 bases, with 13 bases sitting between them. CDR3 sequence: CASSERDGGSDTQYF. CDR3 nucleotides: TGCGCCAGCAGTGAGCGGGACGGGGGTTCAGATACGCAGTATTTT.

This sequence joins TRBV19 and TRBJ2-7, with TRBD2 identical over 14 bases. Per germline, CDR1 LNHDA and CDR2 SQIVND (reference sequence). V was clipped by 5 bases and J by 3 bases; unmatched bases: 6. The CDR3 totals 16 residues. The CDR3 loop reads CASSRGLAGEVYEQYF. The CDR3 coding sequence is TGTGCCAGTAGTCGGGGACTAGCGGGAGAGGTCTACGAGCAGTACTTC.

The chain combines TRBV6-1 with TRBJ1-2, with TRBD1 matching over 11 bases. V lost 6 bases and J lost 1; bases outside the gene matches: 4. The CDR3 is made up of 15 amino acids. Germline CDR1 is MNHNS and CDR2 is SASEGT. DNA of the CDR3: TGTGCCAGCAGGCGGGGACAGGGGGTTAACTATGGCTACACCTTC. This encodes CASRRGQGVNYGYTF.

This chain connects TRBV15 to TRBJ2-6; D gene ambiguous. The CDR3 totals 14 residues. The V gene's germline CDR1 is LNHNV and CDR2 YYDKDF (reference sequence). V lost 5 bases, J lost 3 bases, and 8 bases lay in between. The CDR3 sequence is CATSPRSGANVLTF. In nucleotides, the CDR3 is TGTGCCACCAGCCCTCGGAGTGGGGCCAACGTCCTGACTTTC.

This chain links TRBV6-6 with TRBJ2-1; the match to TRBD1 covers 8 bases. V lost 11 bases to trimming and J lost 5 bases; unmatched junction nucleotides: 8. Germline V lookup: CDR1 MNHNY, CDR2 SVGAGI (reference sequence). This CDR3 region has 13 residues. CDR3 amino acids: CAGSQGADNEQFF. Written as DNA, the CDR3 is TGTGCCGGTTCGCAGGGGGCGGACAATGAGCAGTTCTTC.

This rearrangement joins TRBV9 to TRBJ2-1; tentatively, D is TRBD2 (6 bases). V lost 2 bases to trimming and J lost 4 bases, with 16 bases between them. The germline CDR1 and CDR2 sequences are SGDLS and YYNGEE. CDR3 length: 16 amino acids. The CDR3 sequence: CASSVGSGSIYNEQFF. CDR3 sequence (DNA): TGTGCCAGCAGCGTGGGAAGCGGGTCAATTTACAATGAGCAGTTCTTC. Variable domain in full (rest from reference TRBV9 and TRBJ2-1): DSGVTQTPKHLITATGQRVTLRCSPRSGDLSVYWYQQSLDQGLQFLIQYYNGEERAKGNILERFSAQQFPDLHSELNLSSLELGDSALYFCASSVGSGSIYNEQFFGPGTRLTVL.

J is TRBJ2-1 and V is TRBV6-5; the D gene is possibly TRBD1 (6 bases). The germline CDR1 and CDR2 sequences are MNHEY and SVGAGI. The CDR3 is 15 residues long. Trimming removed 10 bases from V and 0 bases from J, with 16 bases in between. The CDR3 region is CATLSRGSSYNEQFF. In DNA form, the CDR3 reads TGTGCCACCCTTTCGAGGGGGAGCTCCTACAATGAGCAGTTCTTC.

The CDR3 DNA follows: TGTGCCAGCAGCTCCGACAGGGTGACCGGGGAGCTGTTTTTT. This codes for CASSSDRVTGELFF. The rearrangement links TRBV6-2 or TRBV6-3 to TRBJ2-2; the match to TRBD1 covers 7 bases. The germline CDR1 and CDR2 sequences are MNHEY and SVGEGT. This CDR3 region has 14 residues. Trimming took 6 bases from V and 5 from J; bases not matched to a gene: 6.